The 30 T cell receptor beta chains given below trace back to one sample, sequenced in a study of OX40 agonist ivuxolimab in advanced cancers. Using immunoSEQ multiplex PCR, the repertoire was profiled, and TCRdb retains in-frame clones only, with some absent. The profile covers about 38,000 clones, with over 60% appearing a single time and around 13% taken by the ten largest. This material consisted of CD4+ or CD8+ T cells sorted from blood, taken in a trial of the OX40 agonist ivuxolimab. These receptor sequences come from an adult with an advanced solid tumor such as melanoma, head and neck, liver or kidney cancer.

The rearrangement links TRBV7-2 to TRBJ2-7, with D maybe TRBD1 (6 bases). Deletions cut 2 bases from V and 2 bases from J, with 13 bases between. Germline CDR1 reads SGHTA; CDR2 reads FQGNSA. The CDR3 has 15 residues. The CDR3 spells CASSLKQGTTYEQYF. In DNA, the CDR3 is TGTGCCAGCAGCTTAAAACAGGGAACCACCTACGAGCAGTACTTC.

This clone has only one observation. This chain joins TRBV29-1 and TRBJ1-1; D possibly corresponds to TRBD1 (5 bases). This CDR3 has 10 residues. The V and J ends lost 4 bases and 7 bases respectively, with 7 bases between them. Per the germline V gene, CDR1 is SQVTM and CDR2 is ANQGSEA. In nucleotides, the CDR3 is TGCAGCGTTGGCAGGGTTGAAGCTTTCTTT. Translation gives CSVGRVEAFF.

This rearrangement joins TRBV4-3 to TRBJ1-4, with TRBD1 matching 9 bases. Trimming took 1 base from V and 6 from J; bases not matched to a gene: 3. CDR1 is LGHNA, CDR2 YSLEER, per germline. This CDR3 region has 15 residues. The CDR3 sequence: CASSQGDRDYEKLFF. In DNA, the CDR3 is TGCGCCAGCAGCCAAGGGGACAGGGATTATGAAAAACTGTTTTTT.

The V call is TRBV6-1, the J call TRBJ2-5; 7 nucleotides align to TRBD1. Near its end, the DNA agrees better with TRBJ2-7, so the J call may be wrong. Germline V gene data show CDR1 as MNHNS and CDR2 as SASEGT. The CDR3 has 14 residues. This chain's CDR3 is CASTPRGTDYEQYF. DNA of the CDR3: TGTGCCAGCACCCCAAGAGGGACAGACTACGAGCAGTACTTC.

This clone was observed once. The chain combines TRBV6-5 with TRBJ1-6, with 7 bases aligning to TRBD1. Germline-derived CDR1 and CDR2 are MNHEY and SVGAGI. V shed 5 bases and J 6 bases; nucleotides not matched to a gene: 4. The CDR3 sequence is 14 residues long. The CDR3 spells CASSTRDSNSPLHF. For the CDR3, the DNA is TGTGCCAGCAGTACCCGGGACAGTAATTCACCCCTCCACTTT.

This rearrangement joins TRBV28 to TRBJ1-1; D is uncertain. The CDR3 spans 16 residues. The ends were cut back, 4 bases at V and 4 bases at J, with 19 bases in the middle. Germline CDR1 reads MDHEN; CDR2 reads SYDVKM. The CDR3 sequence is CASSSPAGVKGTEAFF. In nucleotides, the CDR3 is TGTGCCAGCAGTTCCCCCGCAGGTGTGAAGGGCACTGAAGCTTTCTTT.

The chain has TRBV7-2 and TRBJ2-3; D might be TRBD2 (5 bases). This CDR3 has 17 amino acids. CDR1 and CDR2 (germline): SGHTA, FQGNSA. V lost 4 bases, J lost 3 bases, and 20 bases lay in between. CDR3 DNA: TGTGCCAGCAGCTCGCCGGCCTCTAGCCAAAGGACAGATACGCAGTATTTT. Amino acids: CASSSPASSQRTDTQYF.

The V and J genes are TRBV7-6 and TRBJ1-3; TRBD1 might be the D (6 bases). Germline CDR1 and CDR2: SGHVS and FNYEAQ. The CDR3 is 16 residues long. V was trimmed by 0 bases and J by 4 bases, leaving 13 bases between them. CDR3 DNA: TGTGCCAGCAGCTTAGCGTCAGGGGTCTTCGGAAACACCATATATTTT. The encoded protein is CASSLASGVFGNTIYF. The complete variable domain, with remaining parts taken from reference TRBV7-6 and TRBJ1-3, reads GAGVSQSPRYKVTKRGQDVALRCDPISGHVSLYWYRQALGQGPEFLTYFNYEAQQDKSGLPNDRFSAERPEGSISTLTIQRTEQRDSAMYRCASSLASGVFGNTIYFGEGSWLTVV.

J is TRBJ1-5 and V is TRBV19, with a weak D call TRBD1 (6 bases). The CDR3 is made up of 16 amino acids. Per the germline V gene, CDR1 is LNHDA and CDR2 is SQIVND (reference sequence). V gave up 3 bases and J gave up 2 bases, with 14 bases separating them. The CDR3, as DNA: TGTGCCAGTAGTATGGGACACATGGGCCGCAATCAGCCCCAGCATTTT. Translated: CASSMGHMGRNQPQHF.

The J gene is TRBJ2-3, the V gene TRBV11-2, with 8 bases identical to TRBD2. J lost 4 bases, V lost 4 bases, and 4 bases had no gene match. The length of the CDR3 is 14 residues. The germline V gene encodes CDR1 SGHAT and CDR2 FQNNGV. The CDR3 spells CASSSGGPSDTQYF. DNA of the CDR3: TGTGCCAGCAGCTCGGGAGGGCCGTCAGATACGCAGTATTTT.

This clone has a handful of counts. CDR3 coding DNA: TGTGCCAGCTCACCAAGCCGGGACCCGAGTGAAAAACTGTTTTTT. Translation gives CASSPSRDPSEKLFF. V and J are TRBV18 and TRBJ1-4; weak D call: TRBD1 (5 bases). Germline CDR1 is KGHSH and CDR2 is LQKENI. Deletions cut 2 bases from V and 7 bases from J, with 14 bases between. CDR3 size: 15 residues.

This chain links TRBV7-3 with TRBJ2-3; 11 bases are shared with TRBD2. V shed 5 bases and J 0 bases; nucleotides not matched to a gene: 4. Looked up from germline, CDR1 is SGHTA and CDR2 is FQGTGA. There are 16 residues in the CDR3. The CDR3 nucleotides are TGTGCCAGCAGCCCGAGACTAGCGGGGAGCACAGATACGCAGTATTTT. It codes for CASSPRLAGSTDTQYF.

This chain joins TRBV2 and TRBJ2-7, with 8 nucleotides matching TRBD1. Per the germline V gene, CDR1 is SNHLY and CDR2 is FYNNEI. The CDR3 is made up of 14 amino acids. V shed 1 base and J 3 bases; nucleotides not matched to a gene: 2. CDR3 DNA sequence: TGTGCCAGCAGTGAAGGGACAGGGCACTACGAGCAGTACTTC. Encoded protein: CASSEGTGHYEQYF.

The rearrangement uses TRBV5-1 and TRBJ2-5; D is tentatively TRBD1 or TRBD2 (6 bases each). V lost 1 base, J lost 2 bases, and 12 bases lay in between. This CDR3 comprises 15 residues. Germline values: CDR1 SGHRS, CDR2 YFSETQ. In DNA form, the CDR3 reads TGCGCCAGCAGCTTGCGCGGGACACCTCAAGAGACCCAGTACTTC. It yields the protein CASSLRGTPQETQYF.

This chain links TRBV6-1 with TRBJ2-7, with no clear D. The CDR3 spans 10 residues. Germline CDR1 MNHNS, CDR2 SASEGT. V was shortened by 10 bases and J by 4 bases, with 8 bases between the two germline ends. CDR3 region: CAINEYEQYF. CDR3 nucleotide sequence: TGTGCCATTAACGAGTACGAGCAGTACTTC.

The CDR3 is CASSPAGTGNTIYF. As DNA, the CDR3 is TGCGCCAGCAGCCCCGCTGGGACTGGAAACACCATATATTTT. The chain has TRBV10-1 and TRBJ1-3, with no clear D. CDR3 length: 14 amino acids. The V end lost 6 bases, the J end lost 2 bases, and 11 bases lay between the germline ends. Germline lookup yields CDR1 WNHNN and CDR2 SYGVQD (reference sequence).

This clone was seen more than once but under ten times. The gene calls are TRBV11-2 and TRBJ2-5; TRBD2 matches 14 bases. CDR1 is SGHAT, CDR2 FQNNGV, per germline. The ends lost 5 bases at V and 5 bases at J; junction bases unmatched: 10. CDR3 length: 17 amino acids. CDR3 residues: CASSIGLAGGGAETQYF. The DNA for the CDR3 is TGTGCCAGCAGCATCGGACTAGCGGGAGGTGGAGCTGAGACCCAGTACTTC.

The chain links TRBV28 to TRBJ1-2; D remains unclear. The V end was cut by 5 bases, the J end by 0 bases, with 16 bases between. CDR3 length: 16 amino acids. Per the germline V gene, CDR1 is MDHEN and CDR2 is SYDVKM. This chain's CDR3 is CASSTPGPPANYGYTF. CDR3 in DNA: TGTGCCAGCAGTACCCCCGGTCCGCCCGCTAACTATGGCTACACCTTC.

This chain connects TRBV30 to TRBJ1-6; possible D gene TRBD1, 6 bases. The germline CDR1 and CDR2 sequences are GTSNPN and SVGIG (reference sequence). The CDR3 length is 14 residues. V gave up 4 bases and J gave up 4 bases, with 11 bases separating them. The CDR3: CAWNGQNYNSPLHF. The DNA of the CDR3 is TGTGCCTGGAACGGACAGAATTATAATTCACCCCTCCACTTT. The full variable domain, rest sourced from reference TRBV30 and TRBJ1-6, is SQTIHQWPATLVQPVGSPLSLECTVEGTSNPNLYWYRQAAGRGLQLLFYSVGIGQISSEVPQNLSASRPQDRQFILSSKKLLLSDSGFYLCAWNGQNYNSPLHFGNGTRLTVT.

The sample holds a few counts of this clone. V and J are TRBV19 and TRBJ2-1, with 11 positions matching TRBD1. V lost 5 bases, J lost 8 bases, and 5 bases stayed unmatched. This CDR3 has 14 residues. The germline V gene has CDR1 LNHDA and CDR2 SQIVND (reference sequence). In nucleotides, the CDR3 is TGTGCCAGTAGTTCCCGGACAGGGGGCTATGAGCAGTTCTTC. It is translated as CASSSRTGGYEQFF.

The chain has TRBV5-1 and TRBJ1-4; D gene unclear. The CDR3 sequence is 16 residues long. V was shortened by 0 bases and J by 3 bases, with 12 bases between the two germline ends. The germline V gene has CDR1 SGHRS and CDR2 YFSETQ. CDR3 in amino acids: CASSLAPPGSNEKLFF. CDR3 DNA sequence: TGCGCCAGCAGCTTGGCCCCTCCGGGGTCTAATGAAAAACTGTTTTTT.

The rearrangement joins TRBV7-8 to TRBJ1-4; D might be TRBD1 (5 bases). Per the germline V gene, CDR1 is SGHVS and CDR2 is FQNEAQ. The CDR3 is 14 residues long. V was clipped by 3 bases and J by 4 bases, with 9 bases between them. For the CDR3, the DNA is TGTGCCAGCAGCTTGGGGCTCCTTAATGAAAAACTGTTTTTT. The encoded protein is CASSLGLLNEKLFF.

This clone is deemed medium-sized. This sequence joins TRBV21-1 and TRBJ1-1. TRBV21-1 is shown as a pseudogene. This CDR3 comprises 14 residues. Written as DNA, the CDR3 is TGTGCCAGCAGCAAAAGCGGGGGGGAGGCTGAAGCTTTCTTT. Protein product: CASSKSGGEAEAFF.

The chain carries TRBV7-2 and TRBJ2-6, with D possibly being TRBD2 (5 bases). V was cut by 1 base and J by 1 base, with 11 bases left in between. Germline V gene data show CDR1 as SGHTA and CDR2 as FQGNSA. The CDR3 consists of 17 residues. CDR3 sequence: CASSLERTGSGANVLTF. The CDR3 coding sequence is TGTGCCAGCAGCTTAGAAAGGACGGGGTCTGGGGCCAACGTCCTGACTTTC.

The chain couples TRBV27 to TRBJ2-1; D is uncertain. The V end lost 4 bases, the J end lost 10 bases, and 11 bases lay between the germline ends. This CDR3 region has 12 residues. CDR1 and CDR2 (germline): MNHEY, SMNVEV (reference sequence). The chain's CDR3 is CASSYLGSEQFF. Written as DNA, the CDR3 is TGTGCCAGCAGTTACTTGGGCTCGGAGCAGTTCTTC.

This clone turned up a few times. This rearrangement joins TRBV10-3 to TRBJ1-1; no firm D call. In germline, CDR1 is ENHRY, CDR2 SYGVKD. The V end lost 5 bases, the J end lost 5 bases, and 12 bases lay between the germline ends. The CDR3 length is 13 residues. The CDR3 protein is CAISTRVGTEAFF. The CDR3 DNA sequence: TGTGCCATCAGTACAAGGGTAGGTACTGAAGCTTTCTTT.

This rearrangement joins TRBV7-2 to TRBJ2-7; 13 bases are a match to TRBD2. Germline CDR1 and CDR2: SGHTA and FQGNSA. V was pared by 1 base and J by 2 bases, with 5 bases of the junction left unmatched. CDR3 length equals 17 residues. The CDR3 protein is CASSLVGTSGITYEQYF. In nucleotides, the CDR3 is TGTGCCAGCAGCTTAGTTGGGACTAGCGGGATCACCTACGAGCAGTACTTC. Looking up the rest from reference TRBV7-2 and TRBJ2-7 gives the full variable domain: GAGVSQSPSNKVTEKGKDVELRCDPISGHTALYWYRQSLGQGLEFLIYFQGNSAPDKSGLPSDRFSAERTGGSVSTLTIQRTQQEDSAVYLCASSLVGTSGITYEQYFGPGTRLTVT.

The rearrangement joins TRBV29-1 to TRBJ2-1, with D unresolved. The CDR3 is 14 residues long. V lost 4 bases and J lost 7, with 17 bases in between. The germline CDR1 and CDR2 sequences are SQVTM and ANQGSEA. CDR3 nucleotides: TGCAGCGTTGGAAAACTCCCGCGACCAAATGAGCAGTTCTTC. Protein: CSVGKLPRPNEQFF.

The rearrangement uses TRBV5-1 and TRBJ1-2; 7 nucleotides agree with TRBD1. Germline trimming cut 1 base from V and 4 bases from J; bases unmatched to any gene: 4. Germline assignment: CDR1 SGHRS and CDR2 YFSETQ. This CDR3 comprises 14 residues. In DNA, the CDR3 is TGCGCCAGCAGCTTGAGGGGACAGAGCTATGGCTACACCTTC. Translated: CASSLRGQSYGYTF.

The chain links TRBV30 to TRBJ1-2, with D perhaps matching TRBD1 (5 bases). The CDR3 covers 12 residues. Between the trimmed V and J ends, which lost 5 bases and 2 bases, there was a span of 9 bases. Germline CDR1 is GTSNPN and CDR2 is SVGIG (reference sequence). CDR3 nucleotide sequence: TGTGCCTGGGGGGGGATAAACTATGGCTACACCTTC. Amino acids: CAWGGINYGYTF.